Each of the 13 T cell receptor beta chains below was sequenced from the same sample in a study of glioma-infiltrating T cells after dendritic cell vaccination. Some clones are missing from TCRdb's copy, which holds only in-frame ones; the method was immunoSEQ multiplex PCR. The table has tens of thousands of clones, under 90% seen once; the top ten hold 7.9%. This specimen was blood, taken before dendritic cell vaccination. Every receptor here comes from a human donor with glioblastoma.

This chain connects TRBV2 to TRBJ1-5; 8 bases line up with TRBD1. The germline gives CDR1 SNHLY, CDR2 FYNNEI. CDR3 length equals 15 residues. V shed 1 base and J 5 bases; nucleotides not matched to a gene: 4. The CDR3 is CASSEVTGGDQPQHF. For the CDR3, the DNA is TGTGCCAGCAGTGAAGTAACAGGGGGGGATCAGCCCCAGCATTTT.

This clone was observed once. The rearrangement joins TRBV6-1 to TRBJ1-3; unclear D gene. Germline CDR1 is MNHNS and CDR2 is SASEGT. V was pared by 2 bases and J by 0 bases, with 8 bases between. The CDR3 spans 15 residues. Here the CDR3 reads CASSEKAASGNTIYF. DNA of the CDR3: TGTGCCAGCAGTGAAAAGGCGGCCTCTGGAAACACCATATATTTT.

The gene calls are TRBV7-2 and TRBJ2-1, with D perhaps TRBD1 (5 bases). The V and J ends lost 5 bases and 1 base respectively, with 12 bases between them. CDR1 is SGHTA, CDR2 FQGNSA, per germline. The CDR3 spans 15 residues. The CDR3 here is CASSPSGSSYNEQFF. The CDR3 DNA follows: TGTGCCAGCAGCCCTTCAGGGTCTTCCTACAATGAGCAGTTCTTC.

The rearrangement joins TRBV19 to TRBJ2-5; TRBD2 agrees at 10 bases. The CDR3 contains 14 residues. Germline CDR1 is LNHDA and CDR2 is SQIVND (reference sequence). Unmatched junction bases numbered 4, after V lost 4 bases and J lost 5 bases. The CDR3 spells CASSRAGGLETQYF. The CDR3 DNA sequence: TGTGCCAGTAGTAGAGCGGGGGGGCTGGAGACCCAGTACTTC.

The V call is TRBV2, the J call TRBJ1-2; D perhaps matches TRBD1 (5 bases). The V and J ends lost 0 bases and 8 bases respectively, with 16 bases between them. The germline gives CDR1 SNHLY, CDR2 FYNNEI. This CDR3 is 15 amino acids long. CDR3 amino acids: CASSEASPGSHGYTF. For the CDR3, the DNA is TGTGCCAGCAGTGAAGCGTCACCAGGGTCTCACGGCTACACCTTC. The full variable domain, its missing parts supplied by reference TRBV2 and TRBJ1-2, is EPEVTQTPSHQVTQMGQEVILRCVPISNHLYFYWYRQILGQKVEFLVSFYNNEISEKSEIFDDQFSVERPDGSNFTLKIRSTKLEDSAMYFCASSEASPGSHGYTFGSGTRLTVV.

The rearrangement joins TRBV6-5 to TRBJ1-2, with 8 bases identical to TRBD1. V gave up 8 bases and J gave up 11 bases; unmatched junction bases: 7. The CDR3 is 11 residues long. CDR1 and CDR2 from the germline V gene are MNHEY and SVGAGI. DNA of the CDR3: TGTGCCAGCTCCGACAGGGGTAGATACACCTTC. Its translation: CASSDRGRYTF.

The chain recombines TRBV6-5 with TRBJ2-5; no reliable D call. With 4 bases removed from V and 5 bases from J, the gap between germline ends came to 11 bases. The CDR3 sequence is 13 residues long. Germline lookup yields CDR1 MNHEY and CDR2 SVGAGI. In nucleotides, the CDR3 is TGTGCCAGCAGTTGGCAGAGGCGGGAGACCCAGTACTTC. This sequence encodes CASSWQRRETQYF.

This clone was counted many times. V is TRBV5-4 and J is TRBJ1-1; D uncertain. Trimming left V 0 bases short and J 1 base short, with 7 bases between. The CDR3 runs to 14 residues. The germline CDR1 and CDR2 sequences are SGHNT and YYREEE (reference sequence). The CDR3: CASSLGGSNTEAFF. The CDR3, as DNA: TGTGCCAGCAGCTTGGGTGGCTCGAACACTGAAGCTTTCTTT.

The chain is built from TRBV11-2 and TRBJ2-2; 7 positions agree with TRBD1. V lost 5 bases and J lost 8; bases outside the gene matches: 11. Per the germline V gene, CDR1 is SGHAT and CDR2 is FQNNGV. The CDR3 sequence is 15 residues long. The CDR3 DNA is TGTGCCAGCAGCCCCGGACAGGCCGAAGGGGGGGAGCTGTTTTTT. Translated, it gives CASSPGQAEGGELFF. The complete variable domain, with remaining parts taken from reference TRBV11-2 and TRBJ2-2, reads EAGVAQSPRYKIIEKRQSVAFWCNPISGHATLYWYQQILGQGPKLLIQFQNNGVVDDSQLPKDRFSAERLKGVDSTLKIQPAKLEDSAVYLCASSPGQAEGGELFFGEGSRLTVL.

This clone occurred once. The rearrangement uses TRBV4-1 and TRBJ2-3; D might be TRBD2 (7 bases). The CDR3 runs 17 residues. Germline loops: CDR1 MGHRA, CDR2 YSYEKL. V was trimmed by 1 base and J by 3 bases, leaving 17 bases between them. CDR3 coding DNA: TGCGCCAGCAGCCAAGGGGGGGGCTCTAGGGCAACAGATACGCAGTATTTT. Protein: CASSQGGGSRATDTQYF.

With regard to this clone: This same CDR3 is encoded by further DNA sequences in the sample. J is TRBJ1-6 and V is TRBV19, with D maybe TRBD1 (6 bases). CDR3 length equals 19 residues. CDR1 and CDR2 (germline): LNHDA, SQIVND (reference sequence). Trimming cost V 3 bases and J 0 bases, with 18 bases left between them. CDR3 loop: CASSMIVPGESSYNSPLHF. CDR3 sequence (DNA): TGTGCCAGTAGTATGATCGTGCCAGGGGAGAGCTCCTATAATTCACCCCTCCACTTT.

This clone was recorded once. The chain combines TRBV6-1 with TRBJ2-1; D is perhaps TRBD1 (5 bases). The germline gives CDR1 MNHNS, CDR2 SASEGT. Trimming stripped 1 base from V and 3 bases from J, with 10 bases between. The CDR3 sequence is 15 residues long. The CDR3 DNA reads TGTGCCAGCAGTGAAGGACAGTCCCTCTACAATGAGCAGTTCTTC. Amino acid sequence: CASSEGQSLYNEQFF.

V gene TRBV30 combines with J gene TRBJ2-7; the D gene is possibly TRBD1 (6 bases). V was shortened by 0 bases and J by 2 bases, with 23 bases between the two germline ends. The CDR3 consists of 18 residues. Germline V gene sequence: CDR1 GTSNPN, CDR2 SVGIG (reference sequence). The CDR3 coding sequence is TGTGCCTGGAGTGTACCGGCATGGACAGAGACCGTCACCTACGAGCAGTACTTC. Its protein product is CAWSVPAWTETVTYEQYF.